This T cell receptor (beta chain) was profiled in a study of post-analysis software for immune sequencing data. Study-level information: Relapsing-remitting, secondary progressive and progressive-relapsing forms of multiple sclerosis all featured among disease courses. General observations from the study: Those samples that were prepared in the same batch co-clustered strongly by F measure. When patients were compared with controls, about five TRBV segments were more frequent, TRBV5-6, TRBV5-1 and TRBV20-1 among them.

This clonotype was counted many times. The target antigen is unknown. Presence of unique molecular identifiers characterized the TCR beta cDNA libraries. Roughly 470,000 cDNA molecules came from roughly 0.93 to 9.6 million T cells. Each CDR3 protein is one row after TCRdb ran MiXCR on the PCR reads. Of approximately 180,000 distinct CDR3 sequences listed, about 32% are singletons. CDR3 size: 11 residues. Germline assignment: CDR1 SGDLS and CDR2 YYNGEE. V lost 3 bases and J lost 11; bases outside the gene matches: 3. The gene calls are TRBV9 and TRBJ2-5; 8 bases are shared with TRBD2. The TCR sequence derives from a girl aged 5 to 17 with multiple sclerosis. Material for sequencing was blood. CDR3: CASSAGGEQYF. The CDR3 bases are TGTGCCAGCAGCGCGGGGGGGGAGCAGTACTTC.